These 25 T cell receptor beta chains were sequenced from one sample in a study of cytomegalovirus exposure and HLA in healthy donors. This PCR relied on a set of 60 Vbeta primers and 13 Jbeta primers. Clones were read by immunoSEQ multiplex PCR, and TCRdb kept only the in-frame ones, dropping some. Of approximately 140,000 clones listed, about 80% are singletons. The specimen was PBMCs. The origin of the receptors is a boy younger than 10 in good health and CMV-seronegative.

This chain uses TRBV6-5 with TRBJ2-7; 11 bases are shared with TRBD1. The V segment lost 4 bases and the J segment 6 bases; nucleotides outside the gene matches: 5. The CDR3 consists of 14 residues. Germline-derived CDR1 and CDR2 are MNHEY and SVGAGI. The CDR3 loop reads CASSLKGTGGEQYV. CDR3 bases: TGTGCCAGCAGTTTAAAAGGGACAGGGGGCGAGCAGTACGTC.

V usage is TRBV10-3 and J usage is TRBJ2-7; 9 nucleotides agree with TRBD1. Germline-derived CDR1 and CDR2 are ENHRY and SYGVKD. Unmatched junction bases numbered 11, after V lost 3 bases and J lost 5 bases. This CDR3 is built from 16 residues. The CDR3 protein is CAISDPGTGINNEQYV. The CDR3 coding sequence is TGTGCCATCAGTGACCCGGGGACAGGGATAAATAACGAGCAGTACGTC.

This clone came up once. This chain links TRBV5-1 with TRBJ2-5; TRBD2 aligns across 13 bases. The junction had 21 bases not matched to a gene; V was cut back by 6 bases and J by 4 bases. The CDR3 loop spans 20 amino acids. Germline CDR1 is SGHRS and CDR2 is YFSETQ. The CDR3 sequence is CASTGTNTSGGAGHGETQYF. For the CDR3, the DNA is TGCGCCAGCACCGGGACTAATACTAGCGGGGGGGCCGGACATGGAGAGACCCAGTACTTC.

The chain is built from TRBV6-5 and TRBJ2-7, with TRBD1 as a possible D gene (5 bases). In germline, CDR1 is MNHEY, CDR2 SVGAGI. With 0 bases removed from V and 2 bases from J, the gap between germline ends came to 5 bases. This CDR3 has 13 residues. The CDR3 DNA follows: TGTGCCAGCAGTTACTCGGACACCTACGAGCAGTACTTC. Translated, it gives CASSYSDTYEQYF.

The rearrangement joins TRBV11-2 to TRBJ1-2; TRBD1 is a possible D gene (6 bases). The V gene lost 6 bases and the J gene lost 5 bases, with 16 bases spanning the gap. CDR3 length equals 14 residues. Looked up from germline, CDR1 is SGHAT and CDR2 is FQNNGV. The CDR3 coding sequence is TGTGCCAGCAGTTTATCCCCGACAGGATATGGCTACACCTTC. Its translation: CASSLSPTGYGYTF.

This chain joins TRBV19 and TRBJ2-7, with TRBD2 matching over 8 bases. Germline V gives CDR1 LNHDA, CDR2 SQIVND (reference sequence). The CDR3 is made up of 13 amino acids. V was pared by 4 bases and J by 4 bases, with 3 bases of the junction left unmatched. CDR3 nucleotides: TGTGCCAGTAGTACCAGCGGGAGTTACGAGCAGTACGTC. This codes for CASSTSGSYEQYV.

The rearrangement links TRBV13 to TRBJ2-3, with 8 bases aligning to TRBD2. V trimming: 5 bases; J trimming: 4 bases; junction bases outside the gene matches: 20. CDR1 is PRHDT, CDR2 FYEKMQ, per germline (reference sequence). The CDR3 length is 19 residues. The CDR3 region has the DNA TGTGCCAGCAGCCCCCCCGAGGACCCCGGGAGGGCCGCCGCAGATACGCAGTATTTT. Its protein product is CASSPPEDPGRAAADTQYF.

The V gene is TRBV28, the J gene TRBJ1-2; 8 nucleotides line up with TRBD1. Germline V gene sequence: CDR1 MDHEN, CDR2 SYDVKM. This CDR3 is built from 13 residues. Unmatched junction bases numbered 8, after V lost 6 bases and J lost 8 bases. The CDR3 spells CASSPTQGAGYTF. CDR3 nucleotide sequence: TGTGCCAGCAGCCCTACTCAGGGGGCAGGCTACACCTTC.

The chain is built from TRBV9 and TRBJ1-1, with 8 bases identical to TRBD1. V gave up 2 bases and J gave up 4 bases; unmatched junction bases: 1. CDR3 length equals 13 residues. Germline CDR1 SGDLS, CDR2 YYNGEE. CDR3 nucleotide sequence: TGTGCCAGCAGCGTTCAGGGGGCCACTGAAGCTTTCTTT. Amino acids: CASSVQGATEAFF.

The chain has TRBV7-2 and TRBJ2-1, with D maybe TRBD1 (6 bases). The germline V gene has CDR1 SGHTA and CDR2 FQGNSA. Trimming pared 2 bases from V and 4 bases from J, leaving 18 bases between. The CDR3 totals 17 residues. The CDR3 DNA is TGTGCCAGCAGCTTAAGGGGAAAGACAGGCCAATACAATGAGCAGTTCTTC. Its protein is CASSLRGKTGQYNEQFF. Filled out from reference TRBV7-2 and TRBJ2-1, the complete variable domain reads GAGVSQSPSNKVTEKGKDVELRCDPISGHTALYWYRQSLGQGLEFLIYFQGNSAPDKSGLPSDRFSAERTGGSVSTLTIQRTQQEDSAVYLCASSLRGKTGQYNEQFFGPGTRLTVL.

V is TRBV4-1 and J is TRBJ2-7, with a tentative D call TRBD2 (5 bases). The germline V gene encodes CDR1 MGHRA and CDR2 YSYEKL. Trimming left V 1 base short and J 5 bases short, with 12 bases between. The CDR3 covers 14 residues. CDR3 DNA sequence: TGCGCCAGCAGCCAAGTCGAAGGGAGCCACGAGCAGTACGTC. It specifies CASSQVEGSHEQYV.

In its sample, this clone was seen a few times. V usage is TRBV12-5 and J usage is TRBJ2-1, with 11 bases identical to TRBD2. After removal of 8 bases from V and 3 bases from J, the junction contained 3 bases not matched to a gene. Germline CDR1 and CDR2: LGHNT and FRNRAP. This CDR3 spans 14 amino acids. Here the CDR3 reads CASRGLADYNEQFF. The CDR3, as DNA: TGTGCTAGTCGGGGACTAGCGGACTACAATGAGCAGTTCTTC.

This chain links TRBV30 with TRBJ1-1; the D is unclear. The CDR3 contains 15 residues. With 3 bases removed from V and 2 bases from J, the gap between germline ends came to 16 bases. Germline CDR1 reads GTSNPN; CDR2 reads SVGIG (reference sequence). CDR3 amino acids: CAWSYDPRGNTEAFF. The DNA of the CDR3 is TGTGCCTGGAGCTACGATCCCCGGGGAAACACTGAAGCTTTCTTT. Looking up the rest from reference TRBV30 and TRBJ1-1 gives the full variable domain: SQTIHQWPATLVQPVGSPLSLECTVEGTSNPNLYWYRQAAGRGLQLLFYSVGIGQISSEVPQNLSASRPQDRQFILSSKKLLLSDSGFYLCAWSYDPRGNTEAFFGQGTRLTVV.

The chain uses TRBV4-2 and TRBJ1-2; the D gene is possibly TRBD1 (6 bases). The CDR3 has 16 residues. CDR1 and CDR2 (germline): LGHNA, YNFKEQ. Between the trimmed V and J ends, which lost 0 bases and 2 bases, there was a span of 13 bases. The CDR3, as DNA: TGTGCCAGCAGCCAAGAGGTACCCGGACAGAACTATGGCTACACCTTC. Protein: CASSQEVPGQNYGYTF.

The chain combines TRBV6-5 with TRBJ1-4; 10 bases agree with TRBD1. CDR1 is MNHEY and CDR2 is SVGAGI in the germline V gene. The V segment lost 0 bases and the J segment 8 bases; nucleotides outside the gene matches: 3. The CDR3 runs 15 residues. The chain's CDR3 is CASSYSGTGAEKLFF. As DNA, the CDR3 is TGTGCCAGCAGTTACTCTGGGACAGGGGCGGAAAAACTGTTTTTT.

The chain uses TRBV5-1 and TRBJ2-3, with 8 nucleotides matching TRBD2. The CDR3 contains 15 residues. After removal of 0 bases from V and 5 bases from J, the junction contained 5 bases not matched to a gene. Germline-derived CDR1 and CDR2 are SGHRS and YFSETQ. In nucleotides, the CDR3 is TGCGCCAGCAGCTTGGGCGGGGGGCGGGAAGATACGCAGTATTTT. It encodes CASSLGGGREDTQYF.

This chain uses TRBV5-6 with TRBJ1-1; possible D gene TRBD1, 5 bases. Germline V lookup: CDR1 SGHDT, CDR2 YYEEEE. This CDR3 contains 14 residues. V was shortened by 4 bases and J by 1 base, with 11 bases between the two germline ends. The CDR3 protein is CASSPPRGNTEAFF. CDR3 in DNA: TGTGCCAGCAGCCCCCCTAGGGGGAACACTGAAGCTTTCTTT.

V gene TRBV5-5 combines with J gene TRBJ2-7; TRBD2 matches 13 bases. Germline lookup yields CDR1 SGHKS and CDR2 YYEKEE (reference sequence). The CDR3 spans 16 residues. The V segment lost 4 bases and the J segment 5 bases; nucleotides outside the gene matches: 9. CDR3: CASSPFGLAGENEQYV. The CDR3 DNA is TGTGCCAGCAGCCCATTCGGACTAGCGGGAGAAAACGAGCAGTACGTC.

The V call is TRBV2, the J call TRBJ2-4, with no clear D. Per the germline V gene, CDR1 is SNHLY and CDR2 is FYNNEI. The CDR3 is 15 amino acids. Trimming pared 0 bases from V and 2 bases from J, leaving 8 bases between. The CDR3 here is CASSEASVPKNIQYF. As DNA, the CDR3 is TGTGCCAGCAGTGAAGCGTCGGTCCCCAAAAACATTCAGTACTTC.

This clone was counted between two and nine times. V usage is TRBV30 and J usage is TRBJ2-3; TRBD1 is a possible D gene (6 bases). Trimming stripped 7 bases from V and 2 bases from J, with 13 bases between. CDR1 and CDR2 (germline): GTSNPN, SVGIG (reference sequence). The CDR3 is made up of 13 amino acids. The CDR3 DNA sequence: TGTGCCTCTCCGGGACAACACACAGATACGCAGTATTTT. Protein sequence: CASPGQHTDTQYF.

The chain carries TRBV2 and TRBJ1-1; D is uncertain. The CDR3 is 14 residues long. V shed 1 base and J shed 5 bases, with 11 bases lying between them. CDR1 and CDR2 from the germline V gene are SNHLY and FYNNEI. CDR3 region: CASSEVTRLTEAFF. In DNA form, the CDR3 reads TGTGCCAGCAGTGAAGTCACGAGGTTGACTGAAGCTTTCTTT.

The V and J genes are TRBV19 and TRBJ1-5, with D unclear. V gave up 6 bases and J gave up 9 bases, with 18 bases separating them. The CDR3 is 14 residues long. Germline CDR1 is LNHDA and CDR2 is SQIVND (reference sequence). CDR3 coding DNA: TGTGCCAGTAGGGTGGGAGCCCTCGTGGGGCCCCAGCATTTT. Its translation: CASRVGALVGPQHF.

This clone has only one observation. The chain joins TRBV5-4 to TRBJ2-1; 7 positions agree with TRBD1. The CDR3 runs 15 residues. CDR1 and CDR2 from the germline V gene are SGHNT and YYREEE (reference sequence). Trimming at V came to 2 bases and at J to 6 bases, leaving 8 bases not matched to a gene. CDR3 coding DNA: TGTGCCAGCAGCTTAAGACAGGGTGTAGGCAATGAGCAGTTCTTC. It is translated as CASSLRQGVGNEQFF.

This rearrangement joins TRBV2 to TRBJ2-7; the D is unclear. CDR3 length: 13 residues. The germline gives CDR1 SNHLY, CDR2 FYNNEI. Trimming took off 4 bases at V and 3 bases at J, with 10 bases between the two ends. The CDR3 DNA is TGTGCCAGCAGTGTCCACAGAGACTACGAGCAGTACTTC. This gives the protein CASSVHRDYEQYF.

V is TRBV6-5 and J is TRBJ2-1, with TRBD1 matching 7 bases. CDR1 is MNHEY and CDR2 is SVGAGI in the germline V gene. This CDR3 region has 15 residues. J was trimmed by 0 bases and V by 5 bases; bases with no gene match: 4. Here the CDR3 DNA reads TGTGCCAGCAGTACAGGGGCTCCCTCCTACAATGAGCAGTTCTTC. Protein: CASSTGAPSYNEQFF.